The 2 T cell receptor beta chains presented below share a single source sample, sequenced in a study of T cells after yellow fever vaccination. TCRdb independently ran MiXCR on the 5' RACE reads; one entry per CDR3 protein. Here the sample spans roughly 500,000 distinct CDR3 sequences, roughly a fifth being singletons. The sequencing used PBMCs, collected 15 days after the yellow fever booster vaccination. The receptors were gathered from a man aged 25 to 45 who received the YFV17D yellow fever vaccine.

This clonotype was counted only a few times. The chain uses TRBV15 and TRBJ2-1; 10 bases are a match to TRBD1. This CDR3 contains 16 residues. V was pared by 1 base and J by 1 base, with 1 base of the junction left unmatched. Germline V gene lookup returns CDR1 LNHNV and CDR2 YYDKDF (reference sequence). The CDR3 bases are TGTGCCACCAGCAGAGGACAGGGGGCTTCCTACAATGAGCAGTTCTTC. It encodes CATSRGQGASYNEQFF.

This clonotype was observed a handful of times. J is TRBJ2-7 and V is TRBV5-1; the D call may be TRBD1 or TRBD2 (5 bases each). Trimming removed 3 bases from V and 1 base from J, with 14 bases in between. Germline V gene data show CDR1 as SGHRS and CDR2 as YFSETQ. The CDR3 consists of 15 residues. Here the CDR3 DNA reads TGCGCCAGCAGCTCCCAACCAGGGAGTTCCTACGAGCAGTACTTC. Protein sequence: CASSSQPGSSYEQYF.